This T cell receptor (beta chain) was recovered during a study of T cell repertoires in cytomegalovirus infection. Looking at the study overall: Indicated by public TCR beta signatures were CMV infection and matching HLA type. Study conclusions and caveats: Dominating the ex vivo response were HLA-C-restricted CMV-specific TCR beta clonotypes. Carriers of CMV plus the relevant HLA were identified by cumulative public TCR beta family frequency.

A remark on this clonotype: Its matching antigen is unknown.

Germline V gene data show CDR1 as LNHDA and CDR2 as SQIVND (reference sequence). This CDR3 is built from 15 residues. V lost 10 bases and J 4 bases, leaving 20 bases between the germline ends. MiXCR, applied by TCRdb to the reads, yields one record per CDR3 protein. Of roughly 180,000 distinct CDR3 sequences in the sample, about 30% were seen once. The sequenced material came from PBMCs. The V call is TRBV19, the J call TRBJ1-5, with a tentative D call TRBD1 (6 bases). This clonotype originated in a human donor in good health (CMV status not recorded). Some clones in this sample may be carry-over from other donors' samples. The CDR3 DNA is TGTGCCACCAACTCCGACAGGTCCCCTAATCAGCCCCAGCATTTT. It encodes CATNSDRSPNQPQHF.